This T cell receptor (beta chain) was identified in a study of T cells after yellow fever vaccination. Study context: The authors prepared low-cell-number fractions using SMART-Seq v4 Ultra Low Input.

Germline lookup yields CDR1 KGHSH and CDR2 LQKENI. V shed 5 bases and J 4 bases; nucleotides not matched to a gene: 9. This CDR3 comprises 16 residues. TCRdb called the 5' RACE reads again in MiXCR, with one record for every CDR3 protein. Here the sample spans around 250,000 distinct CDR3 sequences, 6.9% being singletons. The starting material was CD4+ T cells sorted from PBMCs, obtained 15 days after the yellow fever booster vaccination. This receptor was obtained from a man aged 25 to 45 who received the YFV17D yellow fever vaccine. The V and J genes are TRBV18 and TRBJ2-1, with 9 bases matching TRBD1. CDR3 in amino acids: CASSSSGDRVYNEQFF. In DNA, the CDR3 is TGTGCCAGCTCATCCAGCGGGGACAGGGTTTACAATGAGCAGTTCTTC.